The T cell receptor beta chain described here comes from a study of CD8 T cells in Susac syndrome. A quantity of about 0.5 to 1 ug RNA underwent reverse transcription using random hexamers. A multiplex approach, immunoSEQ multiplex PCR, amplified TCR beta CDR3 across 54 Vbeta and 13 Jbeta. MiXCR, run by TCRdb on the immunoSEQ multiplex PCR reads, gives a single entry per CDR3 protein. The sample includes about 190,000 distinct CDR3 sequences, approximately 93% of them seen just once. Peripheral blood CD8+ and CD4+ T cells were profiled by TCR beta sequencing. Healthy donors served as age- and sex-matched controls. Germline V CDR1 and CDR2: SGHDT, YYEEEE. This CDR3 has 15 residues. The germline V and J ends were trimmed by 0 bases and 8 bases, with 15 bases remaining between them.

The chain links TRBV5-6 to TRBJ2-1, with unresolved D. The sequence was collected from a human donor in good health. The specimen was CD4+ T cells from PBMCs. CDR3 DNA: TGTGCCAGCAGCTTGGCCGGCCCGGCAGAGGATGAGCAGTTCTTC. It encodes CASSLAGPAEDEQFF.